The clone carrying this T cell receptor (beta chain) showed up just a few times. Its specificity is not known. TCRdb recomputed calls from the RT-PCR reads with MiXCR, one row per CDR3 protein. This sample has around 750,000 distinct CDR3 sequences; 21% occur once, and the top ten carry 10%. This CDR3 spans 17 amino acids. The record originates from a study of response to subunit inactivated influenza vaccine. Overall study findings and caveats: T cells newly recruited by each seasonal influenza vaccination are few, the authors suggested.

The V gene is TRBV21-1, the J gene TRBJ2-1; the table assigns TRBD2, which was not confirmed against the DNA. TRBV21-1 is classified as a pseudogene. The origin of this receptor is a man over 45 who received an inactivated influenza vaccine. The sample here was PBMCs from blood, taken 5 days after vaccination. In DNA, the CDR3 is TGTGCCAGCAGCAATCCCCGGATCAGAATTAGCGGCAATGAGCAGTTCTTC. This gives the protein CASSNPRIRISGNEQFF.